Following are 26 T cell receptor beta chains from one sample sequenced in a study of early stage breast cancer tumors. The assay was immunoSEQ multiplex PCR, and TCRdb's table has in-frame clones only and misses some. The repertoire holds about 36,000 clones, with 65% to 75% as singletons. The source material was blood. The receptors originated from a person aged 55 to 75 with breast cancer.

The chain uses TRBV28 and TRBJ2-1, with a possible D match to TRBD1 (5 bases). The germline V and J ends were trimmed by 5 bases and 5 bases, with 22 bases remaining between them. The CDR3 is 17 amino acids. Germline-derived CDR1 and CDR2 are MDHEN and SYDVKM. In nucleotides, the CDR3 is TGTGCCAGCAGTCCCCAGGGTTTAGGTGTTCTAAACAATGAGCAGTTCTTC. Its protein product is CASSPQGLGVLNNEQFF.

This chain links TRBV19 with TRBJ2-7, with D possibly called TRBD1 or TRBD2 (5 bases each). The CDR3 length is 14 residues. Germline-derived CDR1 and CDR2 are LNHDA and SQIVND (reference sequence). The V end lost 3 bases, the J end lost 4 bases, and 13 bases lay between the germline ends. The CDR3 region has the DNA TGTGCCAGTAGTATGAGGGGACGCGCTTACGAGCAGTACTTC. Translation gives CASSMRGRAYEQYF.

This clone has only a few counts. The chain uses TRBV15 and TRBJ1-1; D is possibly TRBD1 (6 bases). The CDR3 runs 14 residues. Germline CDR1 and CDR2: LNHNV and YYDKDF (reference sequence). V gave up 1 base and J gave up 5 bases, with 11 bases separating them. The CDR3 DNA reads as TGTGCCACCAGCAGAGGAGGGGGGGTTACTGAAGCTTTCTTT. This gives the protein CATSRGGGVTEAFF.

The V gene is TRBV9, the J gene TRBJ2-7; 7 nucleotides align to TRBD1. Germline CDR1 is SGDLS and CDR2 is YYNGEE. Unmatched junction bases numbered 10, after V lost 8 bases and J lost 5 bases. The CDR3 sequence is 13 residues long. CDR3 DNA: TGTGCCAGTTCCAGGGGGTTCCCCAACGAGCAGTACTTC. Encoded protein: CASSRGFPNEQYF.

The V call is TRBV2, the J call TRBJ1-3; 7 positions match TRBD1. This CDR3 region has 16 residues. After removal of 3 bases from V and 4 bases from J, the junction contained 9 bases not matched to a gene. Germline CDR1 is SNHLY and CDR2 is FYNNEI. The CDR3 is CASSEYEGARGNTIYF. DNA of the CDR3: TGTGCCAGCAGTGAGTACGAGGGGGCGCGAGGAAACACCATATATTTT.

V gene TRBV5-1 combines with J gene TRBJ1-2; D is possibly TRBD1 (5 bases). V lost 0 bases, J lost 2 bases, and 8 bases lay in between. The CDR3 is made up of 14 amino acids. Germline V gene data show CDR1 as SGHRS and CDR2 as YFSETQ. The CDR3 loop reads CASSLDRSNYGYTF. The CDR3 region has the DNA TGCGCCAGCAGCTTGGACAGGAGCAACTATGGCTACACCTTC.

This chain links TRBV9 with TRBJ1-1; D is perhaps TRBD1 (6 bases). Germline V CDR1 and CDR2: SGDLS, YYNGEE. This CDR3 is built from 14 residues. Deletions cut 4 bases from V and 1 base from J, with 11 bases between. For the CDR3, the DNA is TGTGCCAGCAGCATACAGGGCACGAACACTGAAGCTTTCTTT. It translates to CASSIQGTNTEAFF.

The chain joins TRBV5-1 to TRBJ2-3; D is unresolved. Germline V CDR1 and CDR2: SGHRS, YFSETQ. The CDR3 contains 14 residues. Between the trimmed V and J ends, which lost 6 bases and 4 bases, there was a span of 15 bases. The CDR3 coding sequence is TGCGCCAGCAAATCCCCCCAAACCCCAGATACGCAGTATTTT. Translated, it gives CASKSPQTPDTQYF.

The chain combines TRBV11-2 with TRBJ2-3; TRBD2 matches 11 bases. Trimming took 5 bases from V and 4 from J; bases not matched to a gene: 5. CDR3 length equals 15 residues. Germline CDR1 SGHAT, CDR2 FQNNGV. CDR3 sequence: CASSEVAGGPDTQYF. DNA of the CDR3: TGTGCCAGCAGCGAAGTAGCGGGGGGGCCAGATACGCAGTATTTT.

This clone was observed a few times. The rearrangement joins TRBV7-8 to TRBJ1-1; D is ambiguous. The CDR3 runs 16 residues. CDR1 is SGHVS and CDR2 is FQNEAQ in the germline V gene. Trimming removed 1 base at V and 0 bases at J, with 12 bases between. The CDR3 coding sequence is TGTGCCAGCAGCTTAGTGGACGGTCGATTGAACACTGAAGCTTTCTTT. Translated: CASSLVDGRLNTEAFF.

This clone showed up just once. The chain joins TRBV7-9 to TRBJ2-7; perhaps D is TRBD1 or TRBD2 (5 bases each). Per germline, CDR1 SEHNR and CDR2 FQNEAQ (reference sequence). V gave up 5 bases and J gave up 2 bases, with 10 bases separating them. The CDR3 contains 13 residues. The CDR3 reads CASSRDGTYEQYF. DNA for the CDR3: TGTGCCAGCAGCCGGGACGGAACCTACGAGCAGTACTTC.

The chain carries TRBV11-2 and TRBJ2-2; D remains ambiguous. Between the trimmed V and J ends, which lost 7 bases and 4 bases, there was a span of 16 bases. The CDR3 loop spans 15 amino acids. Germline CDR1 SGHAT, CDR2 FQNNGV. The CDR3 loop reads CASTRLRAGTGELFF. The DNA of the CDR3 is TGTGCCAGCACCCGTCTCCGGGCAGGCACCGGGGAGCTGTTTTTT.

The rearrangement uses TRBV7-2 and TRBJ1-2, with a weak D call TRBD1 (6 bases). There are 16 residues in the CDR3. The V and J ends lost 6 bases and 0 bases respectively, with 17 bases between them. Germline V gene lookup returns CDR1 SGHTA and CDR2 FQGNSA. The CDR3 DNA follows: TGTGCCAGCAGTCTCCGTCCTCAGGGGCCTAACTATGGCTACACCTTC. Residues: CASSLRPQGPNYGYTF.

The rearrangement uses TRBV6-1 and TRBJ2-3, with 8 bases that match TRBD1. CDR3 length equals 14 residues. The J segment lost 5 bases and the V segment lost 10 bases, leaving 11 bases of the junction unmatched. Germline lookup yields CDR1 MNHNS and CDR2 SASEGT. The CDR3 coding sequence is TGTGCCACCACGAGGCAGGGGGCAAAAGATACGCAGTATTTT. This translates into CATTRQGAKDTQYF.

The chain employs TRBV4-1 and TRBJ1-2; no reliable D call. Per germline, CDR1 MGHRA and CDR2 YSYEKL. The CDR3 spans 16 residues. Trimming removed 0 bases from V and 4 bases from J, with 15 bases in between. The CDR3 loop reads CASSQDNQTVFYGYTF. CDR3 sequence (DNA): TGCGCCAGCAGCCAAGACAATCAAACAGTGTTCTATGGCTACACCTTC.

In its sample, this clone was seen a few times. V is TRBV14 and J is TRBJ2-1; D is uncertain. Trimming shortened V by 0 bases and J by 1 base, and 10 bases separated the two germline ends. Germline V lookup: CDR1 SGHDN, CDR2 FVKESK. The CDR3 runs 16 residues. Here the CDR3 reads CASSQEKGISYNEQFF. CDR3 coding DNA: TGTGCCAGCAGCCAAGAAAAAGGGATTTCCTACAATGAGCAGTTCTTC.

The chain recombines TRBV5-1 with TRBJ2-1; possibly TRBD1 for D (6 bases). Germline CDR1 reads SGHRS; CDR2 reads YFSETQ. The V end was cut by 4 bases, the J end by 5 bases, with 13 bases between. The CDR3 has 14 amino acids. CDR3 region: CASSLPGTNNEQFF. CDR3 sequence (DNA): TGCGCCAGCAGCCTCCCCGGGACAAACAATGAGCAGTTCTTC.

The J gene is TRBJ2-2, the V gene TRBV2, with a possible D match to TRBD1 (5 bases). This CDR3 has 13 amino acids. V was trimmed by 4 bases and J by 3 bases, leaving 6 bases between them. Germline loops: CDR1 SNHLY, CDR2 FYNNEI. The CDR3 sequence is CASSGTYTGELFF. DNA of the CDR3: TGTGCCAGCAGTGGGACATACACCGGGGAGCTGTTTTTT. Full variable domain (missing parts from reference TRBV2 and TRBJ2-2): EPEVTQTPSHQVTQMGQEVILRCVPISNHLYFYWYRQILGQKVEFLVSFYNNEISEKSEIFDDQFSVERPDGSNFTLKIRSTKLEDSAMYFCASSGTYTGELFFGEGSRLTVL.

This clone came up once. The V and J genes are TRBV29-1 and TRBJ2-3; 9 bases are a match to TRBD2. Germline V CDR1 and CDR2: SQVTM, ANQGSEA. The CDR3 is 13 residues long. Trimming cost V 4 bases and J 6 bases; bases outside gene matches: 5. The CDR3 DNA reads as TGCAGCGTTGTGGCGGGGGGGCCCGATACGCAGTATTTT. Encoded protein: CSVVAGGPDTQYF.

The chain joins TRBV28 to TRBJ1-5; D is unresolved. Germline V lookup: CDR1 MDHEN, CDR2 SYDVKM. The ends were cut back, 3 bases at V and 0 bases at J, with 15 bases in the middle. The CDR3 has 17 residues. CDR3 residues: CASSFARNKYSNQPQHF. The CDR3 nucleotides are TGTGCCAGCAGTTTTGCCAGGAATAAATATAGCAATCAGCCCCAGCATTTT.

CDR3 nucleotide sequence: TGTGCCAGCAGCGTTTCCAACTACAATGAGCAGTTCTTC. This gives the protein CASSVSNYNEQFF. This chain uses TRBV9 with TRBJ2-1; D is unclear. The CDR3 runs 13 residues. V lost 2 bases and J lost 3, with 6 bases in between. Germline CDR1 reads SGDLS; CDR2 reads YYNGEE.

This clone was counted a few times. The V gene is TRBV21-1, the J gene TRBJ1-1; TRBD1 is taken as the D call from the table, unchecked against the DNA. TRBV21-1 is a pseudogene segment. The CDR3 runs to 15 residues. The CDR3 bases are TGTGCCAGCAGCAAAGGGAACAGATTGGACACTGAAGCTTTCTTT. It specifies CASSKGNRLDTEAFF.

V usage is TRBV28 and J usage is TRBJ2-7, with D possibly TRBD2 on 6 matching bases. There are 19 residues in the CDR3. Germline lookup yields CDR1 MDHEN and CDR2 SYDVKM. V gave up 6 bases and J gave up 6 bases, with 33 bases separating them. The CDR3 protein is CASRAMQGSASAVGSEQYF. In DNA form, the CDR3 reads TGTGCCAGCAGAGCTATGCAAGGGTCGGCTAGCGCAGTCGGCTCCGAGCAGTACTTC.

The chain employs TRBV7-8 and TRBJ2-7, with unresolved D. Trimming took off 3 bases at V and 1 base at J, with 13 bases between the two ends. Looked up from germline, CDR1 is SGHVS and CDR2 is FQNEAQ. The CDR3 covers 15 residues. CDR3 DNA sequence: TGTGCCAGCAGCTTGACCACGGATTCTTCCTACGAGCAGTACTTC. Translating gives CASSLTTDSSYEQYF.

This clone has just a few counts. This chain joins TRBV27 and TRBJ1-5, with 7 bases identical to TRBD1. The CDR3 runs to 14 residues. Germline lookup yields CDR1 MNHEY and CDR2 SMNVEV (reference sequence). V trimming: 9 bases; J trimming: 11 bases; junction bases outside the gene matches: 16. The CDR3: CASRTGSIGGTQHF. The DNA of the CDR3 is TGTGCCAGTAGGACAGGCTCGATCGGAGGGACCCAGCATTTT.

This chain connects TRBV27 to TRBJ1-2; D is possibly TRBD1 (5 bases). There are 14 residues in the CDR3. The germline V gene has CDR1 MNHEY and CDR2 SMNVEV (reference sequence). The V and J ends lost 9 bases and 8 bases respectively, with 22 bases between them. For the CDR3, the DNA is TGTGCCAGTAAAGGGACGGGGGGTGTGCGGGGCTACACCTTC. This sequence encodes CASKGTGGVRGYTF.